The rows below give T cell receptor beta chains drawn from one sample of a study of blood T cell repertoires in COVID-19. Generated by immunoSEQ multiplex PCR, the TCRdb table keeps only in-frame clones and is missing some. The sample comprises approximately 170,000 clones, 80% to 90% of which are singletons, and around 9.9% rests with the top ten. Sequencing was carried out using peripheral blood. These TCRs come from a woman aged 60-70 years with COVID-19, enrolled during active disease. The CDR3 runs from the conserved cysteine through the conserved F or W. D genes are given only for firm matches. Not every row has a clone size; where given, it reads once, few, many or a size class.

d_gene,j_gene,v_gene,abundance,CDR3aa,CDR3nt
-,TRBJ2-3,TRBV29-1,-,CSVPYSRVTDTQYF,TGCAGCGTTCCGTACTCCAGGGTCACAGATACGCAGTATTTT
-,TRBJ2-1,TRBV7-6,once,CASSLEQGPFNEQFF,TGTGCCAGCAGCTTAGAACAGGGCCCCTTCAATGAGCAGTTCTTC
TRBD1,TRBJ2-7,TRBV7-7,-,CASSLLGQGGEQYF,TGTGCTAGCAGCTTATTGGGACAGGGGGGGGAGCAGTACTTC
-,TRBJ1-3,TRBV18,-,CASSPPSGSGNTIYF,TGTGCCAGCTCACCACCCTCGGGGTCTGGAAACACCATATATTTT
-,TRBJ2-2,TRBV6-1,-,CASTELATGWDSGAGELFF,TGTGCCAGCACTGAATTGGCTACCGGCTGGGACTCTGGAGCCGGGGAGCTGTTTTTT
TRBD1,TRBJ2-7,TRBV4-3,-,CASSQAFPYRGGEQYF,TGCGCCAGCAGCCAAGCGTTTCCTTACAGGGGTGGCGAGCAGTACTTC
-,TRBJ2-5,TRBV2,-,CASSEDKRLRETQYF,TGTGCCAGCAGTGAGGATAAGCGCCTGAGGGAGACCCAGTACTTC
-,TRBJ2-7,TRBV28,few,CASSPSFFREQYF,TGTGCCAGCAGCCCTTCCTTCTTTCGCGAGCAGTACTTC
TRBD1,TRBJ1-1,TRBV10-3,once,CAIIGQDEAFF,TGTGCCATCATTGGACAGGATGAAGCTTTCTTT
TRBD1,TRBJ2-7,TRBV19,few,CASSIDPTGPYEQYF,TGTGCCAGTAGTATAGACCCGACAGGGCCCTACGAGCAGTACTTC
-,TRBJ2-5,TRBV20-1,-,CSASDGSRETQYF,TGCAGTGCTAGTGACGGGAGTAGAGAGACCCAGTACTTC
-,TRBJ2-1,TRBV28,-,CASSTYNEQFF,TGTGCCAGCAGCACTTACAATGAGCAGTTCTTC
-,TRBJ2-3,TRBV12-5,-,CASGGLSTDTQYF,TGTGCTAGTGGTGGACTATCAACAGATACGCAGTATTTT
-,TRBJ2-2,TRBV4-2,few,CASRRGTNTGELFF,TGTGCCAGCAGGAGAGGAACGAACACCGGGGAGCTGTTTTTT
-,TRBJ1-5,TRBV6-5,once,CASRPDSSNQPQHF,TGTGCCAGCAGACCGGACAGTAGCAATCAGCCCCAGCATTTT
-,TRBJ2-5,TRBV14,-,CASSQLESLETQYF,TGTGCCAGCAGCCAACTAGAGTCCTTAGAGACCCAGTACTTC
TRBD2,TRBJ2-7,TRBV6-5,-,CAAGASVSYEQYF,TGTGCCGCGGGAGCCAGCGTTTCCTACGAGCAGTACTTC
TRBD1,TRBJ1-1,TRBV27,-,CASSLGQGGSEAFF,TGTGCCAGCAGTCTCGGACAGGGGGGGAGTGAAGCTTTCTTT
TRBD2,TRBJ2-1,TRBV14,-,CASSHSASGRYNEQFF,TGTGCCAGCAGCCATTCAGCTAGCGGGAGGTACAATGAGCAGTTCTTC
TRBD1,TRBJ1-1,TRBV30,-,CAWNTGGENEAFF,TGTGCCTGGAACACAGGGGGCGAGAATGAAGCTTTCTTT
-,TRBJ1-2,TRBV19,-,CASSIGGGTNYGYTF,TGTGCCAGTAGTATAGGAGGAGGAACTAACTATGGCTACACCTTC
TRBD1,TRBJ1-1,TRBV5-1,-,CASSLRAGGALNEAFF,TGCGCCAGCAGCTTGAGGGCAGGGGGCGCCTTGAATGAAGCTTTCTTT
-,TRBJ1-5,TRBV27,-,CASSLLPPHGADQPQHF,TGTGCCAGCAGTTTACTGCCGCCGCATGGAGCAGATCAGCCCCAGCATTTT
-,TRBJ2-3,TRBV4-3,-,CASGRGTDTQYF,TGCGCCAGCGGGAGAGGGACAGATACGCAGTATTTT
TRBD2,TRBJ2-7,TRBV27,few,CASSSYSGTTYEQYF,TGTGCCAGCAGTTCCTATAGCGGGACGACCTACGAGCAGTACTTC
-,TRBJ2-1,TRBV24-1,-,CATSDRGRAGHNEQFF,TGTGCCACCAGTGACAGGGGGCGAGCGGGGCACAATGAGCAGTTCTTC
TRBD1,TRBJ1-2,TRBV7-2,few,CASSFPQGAGGYTF,TGTGCCAGCAGCTTCCCTCAGGGGGCGGGTGGCTACACCTTC
TRBD2,TRBJ2-3,TRBV14,-,CASSQAGGRYTQYF,TGTGCCAGCAGCCAAGCGGGAGGTCGATATACGCAGTATTTT
-,TRBJ2-1,TRBV27,-,CASSFPPDEQFF,TGTGCCAGCAGTTTCCCCCCCGATGAGCAGTTCTTC
-,TRBJ2-3,TRBV9,-,CASSARLVPDTQYF,TGTGCCAGCAGCGCCCGACTAGTGCCAGATACGCAGTATTTT
-,TRBJ1-4,TRBV5-1,few,CASSFGQRGEKLFF,TGCGCCAGCAGCTTCGGACAGAGGGGGGAAAAACTGTTTTTT